A single sample gave rise to the 2 T cell receptor beta chains below, sequenced in a study of blood T cell repertoires in COVID-19. Some clones are missing from TCRdb's copy, which holds only in-frame ones; the method was immunoSEQ multiplex PCR. The sample contains about 120,000 clones, around three quarters of which appear only once. Specimen: peripheral blood. The receptors were sampled from a woman over 75 with acute or convalescent COVID-19.

This sequence joins TRBV19 and TRBJ2-3; TRBD2 aligns across 9 bases. This CDR3 spans 16 amino acids. CDR1 and CDR2 (germline): LNHDA, SQIVND (reference sequence). V lost 3 bases and J lost 0; bases outside the gene matches: 4. CDR3 region: CASSILSGGSTDTQYF. In DNA form, the CDR3 reads TGTGCCAGTAGTATTCTGAGCGGGGGGAGCACAGATACGCAGTATTTT.

This clone appeared a few times. The chain employs TRBV3-1 (or the pseudogene TRBV3-2) and TRBJ2-3; 8 bases align to TRBD2. V trimming: 6 bases; J trimming: 1 base; junction bases outside the gene matches: 3. Germline values: CDR1 LGHDT, CDR2 YNNKEL (reference sequence). This CDR3 comprises 14 residues. The CDR3 sequence: CASSFSGGTDTQYF. CDR3 in DNA: TGTGCCAGCAGTTTTAGCGGGGGCACAGATACGCAGTATTTT.